The sample holds one count of the clone carrying this T cell receptor beta chain. Its matching antigen is unknown. The study sequenced TCR beta in blood CD8+ and CD4+ T cells. Through negative isolation, CD4+ and CD8+ T cells were obtained, while TEMRA cells were enriched using FACS. The data belong to a study of CD8 T cells in Susac syndrome. The study, taken as a whole, reports: It was acknowledged by the study that relatively few individuals were included in its TCR sequencing and HLA analysis.

It was with random hexamers that about 0.45 to 1 ug RNA was reverse transcribed. A multiplex approach, immunoSEQ multiplex PCR, amplified TCR beta CDR3 across 54 Vbeta and 13 Jbeta. TCRdb passed the immunoSEQ multiplex PCR reads through MiXCR, listing each CDR3 protein once. The table lists approximately 110,000 distinct CDR3 sequences, roughly 93% of them singletons. The CDR3 loop spans 15 amino acids. Germline CDR1 and CDR2: SEHNR and FQNEAQ (reference sequence). V shed 0 bases, J shed 0 bases, and the junction held 2 bases outside the gene matches. What was sequenced was CD8+ T cells from PBMCs. The chain links TRBV7-9 to TRBJ2-7; 7 positions match TRBD1. The origin of this receptor is a human donor with multiple sclerosis. The CDR3 protein is CASSLAGDSSYEQYV. Written as DNA, the CDR3 is TGTGCCAGCAGCTTAGCAGGGGACAGCTCCTACGAGCAGTACGTC.